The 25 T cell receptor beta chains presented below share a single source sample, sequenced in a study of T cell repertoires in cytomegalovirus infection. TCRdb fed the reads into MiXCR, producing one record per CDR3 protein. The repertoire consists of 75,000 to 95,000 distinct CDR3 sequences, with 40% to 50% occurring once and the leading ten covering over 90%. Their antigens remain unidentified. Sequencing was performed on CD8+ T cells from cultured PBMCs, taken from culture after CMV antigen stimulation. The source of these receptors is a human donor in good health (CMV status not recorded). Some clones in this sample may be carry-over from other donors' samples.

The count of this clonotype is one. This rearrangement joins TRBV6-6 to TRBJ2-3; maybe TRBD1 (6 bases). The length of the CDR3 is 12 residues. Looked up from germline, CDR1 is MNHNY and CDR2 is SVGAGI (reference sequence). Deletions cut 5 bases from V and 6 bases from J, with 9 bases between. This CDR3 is CASSDQGDTQYF. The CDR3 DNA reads TGTGCCAGCAGTGACCAGGGGGATACGCAGTATTTT.

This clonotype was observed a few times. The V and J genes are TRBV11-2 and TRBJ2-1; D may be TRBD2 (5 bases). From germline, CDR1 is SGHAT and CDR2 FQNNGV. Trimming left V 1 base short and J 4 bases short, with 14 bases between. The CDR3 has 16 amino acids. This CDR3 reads CASSLVPGGSYNEQFF. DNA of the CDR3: TGTGCCAGCAGCTTAGTGCCCGGCGGGTCATACAATGAGCAGTTCTTC.

The CDR3: CASSLAWTGSNSPLHF. The CDR3 region has the DNA TGCGCCAGCAGCTTGGCCTGGACAGGGAGTAATTCACCCCTCCACTTT. The chain has TRBV5-1 and TRBJ1-6; the match to TRBD1 covers 8 bases. Germline assignment: CDR1 SGHRS and CDR2 YFSETQ. There are 16 residues in the CDR3. V shed 0 bases, J shed 6 bases, and the junction held 5 bases outside the gene matches. Using reference TRBV5-1 and TRBJ1-6 for the parts outside the CDR3, the full variable domain is KAGVTQTPRYLIKTRGQQVTLSCSPISGHRSVSWYQQTPGQGLQFLFEYFSETQRNKGNFPGRFSGRQFSNSRSEMNVSTLELGDSALYLCASSLAWTGSNSPLHFGNGTRLTVT.

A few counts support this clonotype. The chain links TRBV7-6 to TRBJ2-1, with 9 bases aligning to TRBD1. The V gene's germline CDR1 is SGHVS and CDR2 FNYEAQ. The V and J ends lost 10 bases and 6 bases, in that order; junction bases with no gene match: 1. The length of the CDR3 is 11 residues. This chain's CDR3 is CATGQGNEQFF. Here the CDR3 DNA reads TGTGCCACGGGACAGGGCAATGAGCAGTTCTTC. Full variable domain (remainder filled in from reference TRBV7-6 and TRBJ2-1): GAGVSQSPRYKVTKRGQDVALRCDPISGHVSLYWYRQALGQGPEFLTYFNYEAQQDKSGLPNDRFSAERPEGSISTLTIQRTEQRDSAMYRCATGQGNEQFFGPGTRLTVL.

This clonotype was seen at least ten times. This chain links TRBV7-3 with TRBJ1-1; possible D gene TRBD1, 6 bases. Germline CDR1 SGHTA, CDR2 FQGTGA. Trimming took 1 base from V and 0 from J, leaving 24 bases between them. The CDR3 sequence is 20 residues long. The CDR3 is CASSLMGVWGRGRMNTEAFF. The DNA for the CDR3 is TGTGCCAGCAGCTTAATGGGAGTGTGGGGGCGGGGCCGAATGAACACTGAAGCTTTCTTT.

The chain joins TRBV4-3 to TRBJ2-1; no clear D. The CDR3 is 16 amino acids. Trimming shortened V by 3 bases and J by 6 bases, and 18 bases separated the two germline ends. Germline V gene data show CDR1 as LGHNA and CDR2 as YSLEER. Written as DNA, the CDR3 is TGCGCCAGCAGCCAGGGATCAAGGCCACCTCCCAATGAGCAGTTCTTC. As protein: CASSQGSRPPPNEQFF.

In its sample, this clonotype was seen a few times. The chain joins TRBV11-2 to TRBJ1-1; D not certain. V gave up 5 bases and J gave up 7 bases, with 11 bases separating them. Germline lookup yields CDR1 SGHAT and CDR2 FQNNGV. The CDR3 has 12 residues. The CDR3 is CASSDGRGEAFF. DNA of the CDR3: TGTGCCAGCAGCGACGGGAGAGGTGAAGCTTTCTTT.

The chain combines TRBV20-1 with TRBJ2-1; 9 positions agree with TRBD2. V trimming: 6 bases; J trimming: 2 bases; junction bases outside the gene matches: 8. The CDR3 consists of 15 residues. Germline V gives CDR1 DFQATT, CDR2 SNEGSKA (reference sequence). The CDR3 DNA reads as TGCAGTGCCCTAGGACTAGCGCGCCCCTACAATGAGCAGTTCTTC. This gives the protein CSALGLARPYNEQFF.

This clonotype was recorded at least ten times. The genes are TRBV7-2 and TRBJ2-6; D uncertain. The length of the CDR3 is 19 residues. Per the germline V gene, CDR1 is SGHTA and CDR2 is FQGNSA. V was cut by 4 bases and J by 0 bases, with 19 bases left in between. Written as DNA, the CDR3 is TGTGCCAGCAGCTACCTTCGGGTGTCCCTCGGCTCTGGGGCCAACGTCCTGACTTTC. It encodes CASSYLRVSLGSGANVLTF.

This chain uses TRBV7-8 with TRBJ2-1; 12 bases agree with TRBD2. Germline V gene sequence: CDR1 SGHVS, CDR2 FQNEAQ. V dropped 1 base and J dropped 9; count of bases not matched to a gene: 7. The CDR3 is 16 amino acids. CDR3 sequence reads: CASSLDRLAGEGEQFF. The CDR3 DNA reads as TGTGCCAGCAGCTTAGATAGACTAGCGGGAGAGGGTGAGCAGTTCTTC.

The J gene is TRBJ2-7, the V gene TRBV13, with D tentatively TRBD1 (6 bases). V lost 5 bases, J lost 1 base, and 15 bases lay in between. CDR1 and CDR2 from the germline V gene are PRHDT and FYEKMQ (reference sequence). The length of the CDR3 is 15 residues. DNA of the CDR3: TGTGCCAGCAGCGAAACAGGGAGAGTATCCTACGAGCAGTACTTC. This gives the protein CASSETGRVSYEQYF.

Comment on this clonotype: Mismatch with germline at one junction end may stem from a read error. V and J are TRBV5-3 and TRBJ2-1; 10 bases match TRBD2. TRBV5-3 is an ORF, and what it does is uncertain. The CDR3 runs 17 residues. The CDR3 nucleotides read TGTGCCAGCAGCTTGGACCCCGGGACTAGCGCGTTTAATGAGCAGTTCTTC. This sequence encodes CASSLDPGTSAFNEQFF.

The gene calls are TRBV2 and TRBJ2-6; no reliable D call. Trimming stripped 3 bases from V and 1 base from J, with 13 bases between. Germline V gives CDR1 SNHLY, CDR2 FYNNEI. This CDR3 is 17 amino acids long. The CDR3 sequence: CASSDETSGSGANVLTF. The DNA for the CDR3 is TGTGCCAGCAGTGATGAAACCTCAGGTTCTGGGGCCAACGTCCTGACTTTC.

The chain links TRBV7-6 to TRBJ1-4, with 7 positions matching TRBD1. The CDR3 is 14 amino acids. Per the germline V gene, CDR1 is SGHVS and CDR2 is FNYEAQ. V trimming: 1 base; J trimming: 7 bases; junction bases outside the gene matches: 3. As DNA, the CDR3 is TGTGCCAGCAGCTTAGATGACAGGGCTGAAAAACTGTTTTTT. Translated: CASSLDDRAEKLFF.

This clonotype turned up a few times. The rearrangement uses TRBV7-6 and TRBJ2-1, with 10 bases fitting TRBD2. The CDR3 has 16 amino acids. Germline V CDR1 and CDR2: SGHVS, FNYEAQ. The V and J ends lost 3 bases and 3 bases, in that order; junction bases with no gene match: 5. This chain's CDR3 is CASSFSWTSGYNEQFF. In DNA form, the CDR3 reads TGTGCCAGCAGCTTCTCTTGGACTAGCGGCTACAATGAGCAGTTCTTC.

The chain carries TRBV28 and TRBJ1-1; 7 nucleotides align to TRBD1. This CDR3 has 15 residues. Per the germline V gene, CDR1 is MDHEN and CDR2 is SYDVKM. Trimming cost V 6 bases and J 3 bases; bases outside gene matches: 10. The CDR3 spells CASSSPYDRDTEAFF. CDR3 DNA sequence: TGTGCCAGCAGCTCCCCTTACGACAGGGACACTGAAGCTTTCTTT. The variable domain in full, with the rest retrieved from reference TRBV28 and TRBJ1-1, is DVKVTQSSRYLVKRTGEKVFLECVQDMDHENMFWYRQDPGLGLRLIYFSYDVKMKEKGDIPEGYSVSREKKERFSLILESASTNQTSMYLCASSSPYDRDTEAFFGQGTRLTVV.

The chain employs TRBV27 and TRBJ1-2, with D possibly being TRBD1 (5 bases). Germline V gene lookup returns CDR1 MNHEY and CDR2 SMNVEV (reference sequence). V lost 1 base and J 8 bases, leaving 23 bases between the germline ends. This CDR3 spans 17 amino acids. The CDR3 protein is CASSLYRPAGRAGGYTF. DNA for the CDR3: TGTGCCAGCAGTTTATATCGCCCTGCTGGCAGGGCGGGCGGCTACACCTTC.

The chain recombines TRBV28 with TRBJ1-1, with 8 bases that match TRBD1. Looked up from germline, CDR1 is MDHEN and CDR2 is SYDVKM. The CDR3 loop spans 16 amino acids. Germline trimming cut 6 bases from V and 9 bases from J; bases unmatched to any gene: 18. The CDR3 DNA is TGTGCCAGCAGCCTCCAGGGGGCCCGTAACAGGTCCCAAGCTTTCTTT. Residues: CASSLQGARNRSQAFF.

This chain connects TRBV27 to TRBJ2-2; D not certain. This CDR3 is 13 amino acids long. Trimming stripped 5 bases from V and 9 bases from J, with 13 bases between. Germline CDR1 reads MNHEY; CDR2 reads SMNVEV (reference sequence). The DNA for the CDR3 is TGTGCCAGCAGTGGGCCTAGTCGCCGGGAGCTGTTTTTT. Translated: CASSGPSRRELFF.

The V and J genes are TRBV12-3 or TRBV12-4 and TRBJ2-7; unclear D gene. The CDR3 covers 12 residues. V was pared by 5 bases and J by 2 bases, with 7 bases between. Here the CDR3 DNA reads TGTGCCAGCAGTCCAACGGCCTACGAGCAGTACTTC. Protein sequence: CASSPTAYEQYF.

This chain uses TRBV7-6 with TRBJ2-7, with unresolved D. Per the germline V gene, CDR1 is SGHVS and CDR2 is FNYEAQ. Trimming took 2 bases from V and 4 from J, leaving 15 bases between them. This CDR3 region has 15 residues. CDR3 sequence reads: CASSLWEGIEYEQYF. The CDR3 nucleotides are TGTGCCAGCAGCTTATGGGAAGGGATTGAGTACGAGCAGTACTTC.

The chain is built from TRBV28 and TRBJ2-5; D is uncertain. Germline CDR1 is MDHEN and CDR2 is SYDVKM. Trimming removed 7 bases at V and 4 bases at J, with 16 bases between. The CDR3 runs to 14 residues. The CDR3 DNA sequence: TGTGCCAGCACCCCCCGGCCCCTCGGAGAGACCCAGTACTTC. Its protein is CASTPRPLGETQYF.

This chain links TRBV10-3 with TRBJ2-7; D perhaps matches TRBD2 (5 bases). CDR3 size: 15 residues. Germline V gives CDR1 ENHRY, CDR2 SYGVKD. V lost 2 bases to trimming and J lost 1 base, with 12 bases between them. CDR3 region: CAISETSEPSYEQYF. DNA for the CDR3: TGTGCCATCAGTGAGACTAGTGAACCTTCCTACGAGCAGTACTTC.

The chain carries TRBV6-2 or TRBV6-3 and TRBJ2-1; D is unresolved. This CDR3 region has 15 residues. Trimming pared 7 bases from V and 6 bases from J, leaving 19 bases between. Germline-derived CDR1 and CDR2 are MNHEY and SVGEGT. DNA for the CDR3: TGTGCCAGCACTCCTCCCCTAGGCTCGATCAATGAGCAGTTCTTC. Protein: CASTPPLGSINEQFF.

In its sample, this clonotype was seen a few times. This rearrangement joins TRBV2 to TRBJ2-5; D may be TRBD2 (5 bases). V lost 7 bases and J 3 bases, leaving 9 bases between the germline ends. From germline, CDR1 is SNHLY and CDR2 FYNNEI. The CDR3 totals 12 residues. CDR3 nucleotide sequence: TGTGCCAGCACTCCGGAGGAAGAGACCCAGTACTTC. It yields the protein CASTPEEETQYF. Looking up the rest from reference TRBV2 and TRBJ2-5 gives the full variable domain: EPEVTQTPSHQVTQMGQEVILRCVPISNHLYFYWYRQILGQKVEFLVSFYNNEISEKSEIFDDQFSVERPDGSNFTLKIRSTKLEDSAMYFCASTPEEETQYFGPGTRLLVL.